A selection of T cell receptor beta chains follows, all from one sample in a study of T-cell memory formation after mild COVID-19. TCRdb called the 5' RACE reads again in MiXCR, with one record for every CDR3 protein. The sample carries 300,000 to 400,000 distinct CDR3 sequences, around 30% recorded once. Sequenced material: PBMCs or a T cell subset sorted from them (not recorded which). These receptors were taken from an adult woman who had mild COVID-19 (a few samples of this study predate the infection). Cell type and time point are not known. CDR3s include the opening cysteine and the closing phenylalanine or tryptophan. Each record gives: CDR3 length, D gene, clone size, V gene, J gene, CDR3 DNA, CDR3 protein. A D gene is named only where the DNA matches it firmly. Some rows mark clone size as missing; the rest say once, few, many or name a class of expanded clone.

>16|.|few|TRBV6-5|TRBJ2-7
TGTGCCAGCAGTCCTTACCCAGGGTTGGGGTCCTACGAGCAGTACTTC
CASSPYPGLGSYEQYF
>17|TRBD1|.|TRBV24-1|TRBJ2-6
TGTGCCACCAGTGAACCAGGGGGCAGCTCTGGGGCCAACGTCCTGACTTTC
CATSEPGGSSGANVLTF
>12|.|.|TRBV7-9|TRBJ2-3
TGTGCCAGCAGCTTAGTTAAAGGGTCGCAGTATTTT
CASSLVKGSQYF
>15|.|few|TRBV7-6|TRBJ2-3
TGTGCCAGCAGCTCTCCGGGGGACAACACAGATACGCAGTATTTT
CASSSPGDNTDTQYF
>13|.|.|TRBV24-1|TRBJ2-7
TGTGCCACCAGTGATGGGGACGACTACGAGCAGTACTTC
CATSDGDDYEQYF
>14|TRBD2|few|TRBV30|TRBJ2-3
TGTGCCTGGTCGACTAGCGGGGTGTTGGATACGCAGTATTTT
CAWSTSGVLDTQYF
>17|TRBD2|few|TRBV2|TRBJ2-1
TGTGCCAGCAGTGAGACTAGCGGGTTGAGCTCCTACAATGAGCAGTTCTTC
CASSETSGLSSYNEQFF
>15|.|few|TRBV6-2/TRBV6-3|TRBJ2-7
TGTGCCAGCAGTTACGGTCAGGGAATGGCGTACGAGCAGTACTTC
CASSYGQGMAYEQYF
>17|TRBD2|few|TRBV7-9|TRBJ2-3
TGTGCCAGCAGCTTAGCAATTAGTAGCGGGACTTCTGATACGCAGTATTTT
CASSLAISSGTSDTQYF
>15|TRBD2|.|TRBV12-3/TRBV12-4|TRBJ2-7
TGTGCCAGCAGGGGAGAACTAGCGGGGTTGTACGAGCAGTACTTC
CASRGELAGLYEQYF
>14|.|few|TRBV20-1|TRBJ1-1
TGCAGTGCTCCTAATGGAAGGGAGGTCACTGAAGCTTTCTTT
CSAPNGREVTEAFF
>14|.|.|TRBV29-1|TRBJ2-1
TGCAGCACGCGGGGACAGAAGTCCTACAATGAGCAGTTCTTC
CSTRGQKSYNEQFF
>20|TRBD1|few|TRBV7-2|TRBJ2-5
TGTGCCAGCAGCTTAGTACGTCCCTCTGACAGGGCAGTAGACCAAGAGACCCAGTACTTC
CASSLVRPSDRAVDQETQYF
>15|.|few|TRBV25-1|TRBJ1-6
TGTGCCAGCAGTTCCTCGGGGGCCGGCAATTCACCCCTCCACTTT
CASSSSGAGNSPLHF
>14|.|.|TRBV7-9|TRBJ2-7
TGTGCCAGCAGCTTCCGGACAGATACCTACGAGCAGTACTTC
CASSFRTDTYEQYF
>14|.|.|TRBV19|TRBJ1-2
TGTGCCAGTAGTATAGGGGGCGCGAACTATGGCTACACCTTC
CASSIGGANYGYTF
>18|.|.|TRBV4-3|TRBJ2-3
TGCGCCAGCAGCCGTCAATCCACGGCAGGGTATATTACAGATACGCAGTATTTT
CASSRQSTAGYITDTQYF
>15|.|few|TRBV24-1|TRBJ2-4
TGTGCCACCAGTGATTCGGCACTAGCCAAAAACATTCAGTACTTC
CATSDSALAKNIQYF
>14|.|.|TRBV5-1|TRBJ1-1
TGCGCCAGCAGCTCAGGTCGGGGCAGCACTGAAGCTTTCTTT
CASSSGRGSTEAFF
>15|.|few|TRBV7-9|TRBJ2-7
TGTGCCAGCAGCCCGGGTAGCCCGGACAGCTACGAGCAGTACTTC
CASSPGSPDSYEQYF
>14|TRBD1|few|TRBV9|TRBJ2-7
TGTGCCAGCAGCGTCGGTGGGACAGTATCCGAGCAGTACTTC
CASSVGGTVSEQYF
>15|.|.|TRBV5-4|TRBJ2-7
TGTGCCAGCAGCCTCGACAGCCCCGGTGCCTACGAGCAGTACTTC
CASSLDSPGAYEQYF
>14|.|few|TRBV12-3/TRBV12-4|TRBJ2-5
TGTGCCAGCAGTTGGGGCACCAGCCAAGAGACCCAGTACTTC
CASSWGTSQETQYF
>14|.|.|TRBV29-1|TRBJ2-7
TGCAGCGTTGAAGACCCCTGGGGACCCTACGAGCAGTACTTC
CSVEDPWGPYEQYF
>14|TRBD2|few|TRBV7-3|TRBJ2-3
TGTGCCAGCGGCCGAGCGGGGCGGAGGGATACGCAGTATTTT
CASGRAGRRDTQYF